The 23 T cell receptor beta chains reported below all come from one sample, sequenced in a study of blood T cell repertoires in COVID-19. Clones were read by immunoSEQ multiplex PCR, and TCRdb kept only the in-frame ones, dropping some. The sample lists approximately 100,000 clones, 70% to 85% occurring once. Sequenced sample: peripheral blood. These TCRs come from a man in his 70s with acute or convalescent COVID-19.

V gene TRBV5-1 combines with J gene TRBJ1-2, with D perhaps matching TRBD1 (5 bases). Germline lookup yields CDR1 SGHRS and CDR2 YFSETQ. V lost 6 bases to trimming and J lost 3 bases, with 6 bases between them. There are 11 residues in the CDR3. CDR3 amino acids: CASKGYYGYTF. The DNA of the CDR3 is TGCGCCAGCAAGGGGTACTATGGCTACACCTTC. Together with reference TRBV5-1 and TRBJ1-2, the CDR3 gives the full variable domain: KAGVTQTPRYLIKTRGQQVTLSCSPISGHRSVSWYQQTPGQGLQFLFEYFSETQRNKGNFPGRFSGRQFSNSRSEMNVSTLELGDSALYLCASKGYYGYTFGSGTRLTVV.

V usage is TRBV27 and J usage is TRBJ2-7, with TRBD2 matching over 7 bases. V lost 8 bases, J lost 1 base, and 11 bases stayed unmatched. This CDR3 is 15 amino acids long. Germline V CDR1 and CDR2: MNHEY, SMNVEV (reference sequence). Here the CDR3 reads CASATGGEISYEQYF. CDR3 DNA sequence: TGTGCCAGCGCCACGGGGGGAGAGATTTCCTACGAGCAGTACTTC.

The chain recombines TRBV30 with TRBJ2-7; unclear D gene. Trimming stripped 3 bases from V and 3 bases from J, with 9 bases between. CDR1 and CDR2 (germline): GTSNPN, SVGIG (reference sequence). This CDR3 comprises 12 residues. DNA for the CDR3: TGTGCCTGGAGCAGTCTTGGCTACGAGCAGTACTTC. The encoded protein is CAWSSLGYEQYF. Full variable domain (rest looked up from reference TRBV30 and TRBJ2-7): SQTIHQWPATLVQPVGSPLSLECTVEGTSNPNLYWYRQAAGRGLQLLFYSVGIGQISSEVPQNLSASRPQDRQFILSSKKLLLSDSGFYLCAWSSLGYEQYFGPGTRLTVT.

CDR3 loop: CASSITGGVLITEAFF. The CDR3 nucleotides are TGTGCCAGCAGCATCACAGGGGGCGTTCTTATCACTGAAGCTTTCTTT. The chain employs TRBV5-5 and TRBJ1-1, with 9 bases fitting TRBD1. Germline-derived CDR1 and CDR2 are SGHKS and YYEKEE (reference sequence). The CDR3 consists of 16 residues. J lost 4 bases, V lost 4 bases, and 11 bases had no gene match.

This clone was observed a handful of times. This sequence joins TRBV4-2 and TRBJ2-7; 11 bases align to TRBD2. The CDR3 covers 15 residues. The germline V gene encodes CDR1 LGHNA and CDR2 YNFKEQ. J gave up 1 base and V 4 bases, and 3 bases lay outside the gene matches. The CDR3 spells CASSLTSGSSYEQYF. CDR3 nucleotides: TGTGCCAGCAGCCTAACTAGCGGGAGTTCCTACGAGCAGTACTTC.

This chain connects TRBV5-1 to TRBJ1-6; 7 bases line up with TRBD1. V lost 0 bases and J lost 7; bases outside the gene matches: 4. Germline CDR1 SGHRS, CDR2 YFSETQ. This CDR3 contains 15 residues. DNA of the CDR3: TGCGCCAGCAGCTTGGGGGACAGAAGGAATTCACCCCTCCACTTT. Encoded protein: CASSLGDRRNSPLHF.

This sequence joins TRBV16 and TRBJ2-2, with TRBD2 matching 7 bases. The length of the CDR3 is 14 residues. The ends lost 7 bases at V and 5 bases at J; junction bases unmatched: 7. Germline V CDR1 and CDR2: KGHSY, FQNENV. The CDR3 coding sequence is TGTGCCAGCACGGGGTTCGGGAGGACCGGGGAGCTGTTTTTT. This translates into CASTGFGRTGELFF.

The chain employs TRBV13 and TRBJ1-5; D may be TRBD1 (6 bases). Germline values: CDR1 PRHDT, CDR2 FYEKMQ (reference sequence). The V end lost 6 bases, the J end lost 4 bases, and 13 bases lay between the germline ends. This CDR3 comprises 14 residues. The CDR3 coding sequence is TGTGCCAGCAGGGTGGGGGGGGCAAATCAGCCCCAGCATTTT. Translating it yields CASRVGGANQPQHF.

This chain links TRBV7-2 with TRBJ2-1; 10 nucleotides line up with TRBD2. This CDR3 has 17 residues. CDR1 and CDR2 from the germline V gene are SGHTA and FQGNSA. J lost 1 base, V lost 5 bases, and 8 bases had no gene match. The CDR3 sequence is CASSHRAAGGSYNEQFF. CDR3 nucleotide sequence: TGTGCCAGCAGCCACCGGGCAGCGGGAGGGTCCTACAATGAGCAGTTCTTC.

This clone appeared once. The rearrangement uses TRBV10-3 and TRBJ2-1; TRBD2 aligns across 9 bases. The CDR3 contains 14 residues. Germline V gene lookup returns CDR1 ENHRY and CDR2 SYGVKD. V lost 11 bases and J lost 9; bases outside the gene matches: 14. CDR3 loop: CAASRTSEVSEQFF. CDR3 coding DNA: TGTGCCGCAAGTCGGACTAGCGAAGTAAGTGAGCAGTTCTTC.

The gene calls are TRBV7-9 and TRBJ1-2, with D unresolved. Trimming removed 2 bases at V and 3 bases at J, with 10 bases between. Per germline, CDR1 SEHNR and CDR2 FQNEAQ (reference sequence). The length of the CDR3 is 14 residues. CDR3 region: CASSLTTVDYGYTF. CDR3 DNA: TGTGCCAGCAGCTTAACAACAGTCGACTATGGCTACACCTTC.

V is TRBV6-5 and J is TRBJ1-2, with D possibly matching TRBD1 (6 bases). The CDR3 covers 13 residues. The germline V gene has CDR1 MNHEY and CDR2 SVGAGI. V was trimmed by 6 bases and J by 4 bases, leaving 12 bases between them. The CDR3 region is CASSLDRLYGYTF. The CDR3 nucleotides read TGTGCCAGCAGCTTGGACAGACTCTATGGCTACACCTTC.

This clone appeared a single time. J is TRBJ1-5 and V is TRBV7-2, with 8 bases lining up with TRBD1. V shed 0 bases, J shed 4 bases, and the junction held 8 bases outside the gene matches. The germline V gene encodes CDR1 SGHTA and CDR2 FQGNSA. The CDR3 spans 17 residues. CDR3 DNA: TGTGCCAGCAGCTTAGCAGGGGACAGGTGGGGGAATCAGCCCCAGCATTTT. It is translated as CASSLAGDRWGNQPQHF.

This clone has only one observation. This chain links TRBV5-5 with TRBJ2-1, with 10 bases lining up with TRBD1. In germline, CDR1 is SGHKS, CDR2 YYEKEE (reference sequence). This CDR3 region has 17 residues. V shed 4 bases, J shed 7 bases, and the junction held 14 bases outside the gene matches. DNA of the CDR3: TGTGCCAGCAGCCTCGAGCCCCGGGACAGGGGCAGGAATGAGCAGTTCTTC. Encoded protein: CASSLEPRDRGRNEQFF. The variable domain in full, with the rest retrieved from reference TRBV5-5 and TRBJ2-1, is DAGVTQSPTHLIKTRGQQVTLRCSPISGHKSVSWYQQVLGQGPQFIFQYYEKEERGRGNFPDRFSARQFPNYSSELNVNALLLGDSALYLCASSLEPRDRGRNEQFFGPGTRLTVL.

In regard to this clone: One end of the junction varies from germline; a read error may be responsible. J is TRBJ2-7 and V is TRBV5-1; tentatively, D is TRBD2 (6 bases). CDR1 SGHRS and CDR2 YFSETQ come from the germline V gene. There are 14 residues in the CDR3. CDR3 DNA sequence: TGCGCCAGCAGATTGGTTGCGGGGTCGAGGGAGCAGTACTTC. This gives the protein CASRLVAGSREQYF.

This chain joins TRBV7-9 and TRBJ1-1; D unresolved. The V gene's germline CDR1 is SEHNR and CDR2 FQNEAQ (reference sequence). Trimming took off 3 bases at V and 5 bases at J, with 10 bases between the two ends. There are 13 residues in the CDR3. The CDR3 is CASSFQEETEAFF. Written as DNA, the CDR3 is TGTGCCAGCAGCTTCCAGGAGGAAACTGAAGCTTTCTTT.

The V and J genes are TRBV2 and TRBJ2-1; D is perhaps TRBD1 (6 bases). V lost 7 bases and J 2 bases, leaving 18 bases between the germline ends. The length of the CDR3 is 16 residues. Germline lookup yields CDR1 SNHLY and CDR2 FYNNEI. CDR3 sequence (DNA): TGTGCCAGCACACCGGACAGACTCGATACCTACAATGAGCAGTTCTTC. The encoded protein is CASTPDRLDTYNEQFF.

The chain has TRBV5-1 and TRBJ2-1, with a tentative D call TRBD1 (6 bases). V shed 1 base and J shed 6 bases, with 11 bases lying between them. The CDR3 spans 14 residues. The germline V gene encodes CDR1 SGHRS and CDR2 YFSETQ. The CDR3 here is CASSLMSRGNEQFF. CDR3 coding DNA: TGCGCCAGCAGCTTGATGAGCAGGGGCAATGAGCAGTTCTTC.

This chain uses TRBV7-6 with TRBJ2-1, with 12 bases identical to TRBD2. The V and J ends lost 4 bases and 1 base, in that order; junction bases with no gene match: 2. The CDR3 runs to 16 residues. The germline CDR1 and CDR2 sequences are SGHVS and FNYEAQ. The CDR3 coding sequence is TGTGCCAGCAGCTCAGGACTAGCGGGGTCCTACAATGAGCAGTTCTTC. It encodes CASSSGLAGSYNEQFF.

This rearrangement joins TRBV13 to TRBJ2-1; TRBD2 matches 7 bases. The V gene's germline CDR1 is PRHDT and CDR2 FYEKMQ (reference sequence). V shed 4 bases and J 6 bases; nucleotides not matched to a gene: 6. The CDR3 has 14 residues. CDR3 nucleotide sequence: TGTGCCAGCAGCTCCCTAGGGGAGGGCAATGAGCAGTTCTTC. Translation gives CASSSLGEGNEQFF.

The V and J genes are TRBV30 and TRBJ2-7; possible D gene TRBD1, 6 bases. The CDR3 spans 18 residues. CDR1 is GTSNPN, CDR2 SVGIG, per germline (reference sequence). V lost 5 bases and J 0 bases, leaving 26 bases between the germline ends. In DNA, the CDR3 is TGTGCCTGGGATAGAGGGACAACTCACAACCGAAACTCCTACGAGCAGTACTTC. It specifies CAWDRGTTHNRNSYEQYF.

The V and J genes are TRBV7-9 and TRBJ1-1; D not certain. This CDR3 spans 12 amino acids. CDR1 is SEHNR and CDR2 is FQNEAQ in the germline V gene (reference sequence). V was shortened by 5 bases and J by 3 bases, with 7 bases between the two germline ends. Written as DNA, the CDR3 is TGTGCCAGCAGCCGTGACTACACTGAAGCTTTCTTT. As protein: CASSRDYTEAFF.

The chain recombines TRBV14 with TRBJ2-2; TRBD1 is a possible D gene (5 bases). The germline gives CDR1 SGHDN, CDR2 FVKESK. V was cut by 1 base and J by 5 bases, with 14 bases left in between. The length of the CDR3 is 16 residues. CDR3: CASSQVRVRETGELFF. As DNA, the CDR3 is TGTGCCAGCAGCCAAGTCAGGGTACGAGAGACCGGGGAGCTGTTTTTT.